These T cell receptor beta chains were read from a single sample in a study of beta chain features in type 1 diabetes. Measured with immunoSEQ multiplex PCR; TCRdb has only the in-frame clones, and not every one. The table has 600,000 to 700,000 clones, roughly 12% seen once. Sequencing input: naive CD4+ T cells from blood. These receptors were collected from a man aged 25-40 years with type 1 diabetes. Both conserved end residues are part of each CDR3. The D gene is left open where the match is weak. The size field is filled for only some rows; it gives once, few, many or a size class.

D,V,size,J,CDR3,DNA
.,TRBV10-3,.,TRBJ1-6,CAIRATANYNSPLHF,TGTGCCATCAGGGCGACGGCCAACTATAATTCACCCCTCCACTTT
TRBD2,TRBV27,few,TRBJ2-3,CASSLLRGGTDTQYF,TGTGCCAGCAGTTTACTGCGGGGGGGCACAGATACGCAGTATTTT
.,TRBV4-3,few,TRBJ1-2,CASSQERSWGTDYGYTF,TGCGCCAGCAGCCAAGAAAGGAGTTGGGGAACCGACTATGGCTACACCTTC
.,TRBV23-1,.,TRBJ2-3,CASSQDIVSETHDGTDTQYF,TGCGCCAGCAGTCAAGACATTGTCTCTGAGACGCACGACGGCACAGATACGCAGTATTTT
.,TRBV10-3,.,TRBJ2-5,CAFVPQETQYF,TGTGCTTTCGTCCCACAAGAGACCCAGTACTTC
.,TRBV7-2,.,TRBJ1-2,CASSRTFPNYGYTF,TGTGCCAGCAGTCGGACATTTCCTAACTATGGCTACACCTTC
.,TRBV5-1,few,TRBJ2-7,CASSLGAYEQYF,TGCGCCAGCAGCTTGGGAGCCTACGAGCAGTACTTC
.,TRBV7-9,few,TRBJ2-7,CASSLGSYSYEQYF,TGTGCCAGCAGCTTGGGCAGCTACTCCTACGAGCAGTACTTC
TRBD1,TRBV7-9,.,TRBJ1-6,CASSLGAGQGYSPLHF,TGTGCCAGCAGCCTGGGCGCGGGACAGGGTTATTCACCCCTCCACTTT
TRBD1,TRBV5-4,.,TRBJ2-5,CASSPGQGETQYF,TGTGCCAGCAGCCCTGGACAGGGTGAGACCCAGTACTTC
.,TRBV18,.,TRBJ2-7,CASSLADSYEQYF,TGTGCCAGCTCCCTAGCTGATTCCTACGAGCAGTACTTC
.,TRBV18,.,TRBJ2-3,CASSPQKDATDTQYF,TGTGCCAGCTCCCCACAAAAAGACGCAACAGATACGCAGTATTTT
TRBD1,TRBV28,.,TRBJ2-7,CASSLSGTGGLDEQYF,TGTGCCAGCAGTTTATCTGGGACAGGGGGCCTGGACGAGCAGTACTTC
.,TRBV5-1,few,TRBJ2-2,CASSLDGRASTGELFF,TGCGCCAGCAGCTTGGATGGCAGAGCTTCCACCGGGGAGCTGTTTTTT
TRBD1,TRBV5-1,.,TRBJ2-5,CASSHGTVQETQYF,TGCGCCAGCAGCCACGGGACAGTACAAGAGACCCAGTACTTC
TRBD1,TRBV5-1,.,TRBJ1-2,CASSLGDRGPGGYTF,TGCGCCAGCAGCTTGGGAGACAGGGGGCCTGGCGGCTACACCTTC
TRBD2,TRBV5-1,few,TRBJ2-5,CASKGLAALDQETQYF,TGCGCCAGTAAGGGACTAGCGGCGCTGGACCAAGAGACCCAGTACTTC
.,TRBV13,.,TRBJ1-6,CASSAEYNSPLHF,TGTGCCAGCAGCGCCGAATATAATTCACCCCTCCACTTT
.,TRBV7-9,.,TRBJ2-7,CASSPPRDSYEQYF,TGTGCCAGCAGCCCACCCAGGGACTCCTACGAGCAGTACTTC
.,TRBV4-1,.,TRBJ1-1,CASSQDRSAEAFF,TGCGCCAGCAGCCAAGATCGGTCAGCTGAAGCTTTCTTT
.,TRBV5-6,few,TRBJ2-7,CASSTDRYEQYF,TGTGCCAGCAGCACCGACAGATACGAGCAGTACTTC
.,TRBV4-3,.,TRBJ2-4,CASSQDGANENIQYF,TGCGCCAGCAGCCAAGATGGCGCGAACGAAAACATTCAGTACTTC
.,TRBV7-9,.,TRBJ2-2,CASSFRPDGNTGELFF,TGTGCCAGCAGCTTTCGACCGGACGGGAACACCGGGGAGCTGTTTTTT
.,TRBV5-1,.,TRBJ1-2,CASSFFTADGYTF,TGCGCCAGCAGCTTCTTTACAGCTGATGGCTACACCTTC
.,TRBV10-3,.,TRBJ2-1,CAISESEGGDYDQFF,TGTGCCATCAGTGAGTCGGAGGGGGGAGACTACGACCAGTTCTTC
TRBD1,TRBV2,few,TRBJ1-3,CASRPGQGGNTIYF,TGTGCCAGCAGGCCCGGACAGGGGGGAAACACCATATATTTT
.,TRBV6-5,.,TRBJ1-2,CASSYSIGRSIGGYTF,TGTGCCAGCAGTTACTCGATAGGTAGGAGCATCGGTGGCTACACCTTC
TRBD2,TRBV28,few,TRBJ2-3,CASSLLAGGTGTDTQYF,TGTGCCAGCAGTTTATTAGCGGGGGGCACAGGCACAGATACGCAGTATTTT
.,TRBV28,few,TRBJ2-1,CASSVPGHSGNEQFF,TGTGCCAGCAGTGTACCGGGACACTCGGGCAATGAGCAGTTCTTC
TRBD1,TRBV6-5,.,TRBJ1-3,CASSRGTGNGNTIYF,TGTGCCAGCAGCCGAGGGACAGGGAACGGAAACACCATATATTTT
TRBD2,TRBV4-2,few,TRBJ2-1,CASSQDYGGGAIEQFF,TGTGCCAGCAGCCAAGATTACGGCGGGGGGGCAATTGAGCAGTTCTTC
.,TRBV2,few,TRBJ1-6,CASSEALGRASPLHF,TGTGCCAGCAGTGAAGCGCTAGGCAGGGCTTCACCCCTCCACTTT
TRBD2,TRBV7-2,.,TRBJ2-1,CCSGQYNEQFF,TGTTGTAGCGGGCAGTACAATGAGCAGTTCTTC
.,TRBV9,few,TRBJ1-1,CASSVEAESTEAFF,TGTGCCAGCAGCGTAGAGGCGGAGAGCACTGAAGCTTTCTTT
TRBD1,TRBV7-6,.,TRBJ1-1,CASSLRQGLAEAFF,TGTGCCAGCAGCCTCAGACAGGGATTGGCTGAAGCTTTCTTT
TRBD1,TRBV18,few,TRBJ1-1,CASSPGQGNTEAFF,TGTGCCAGCTCACCTGGACAGGGGAACACTGAAGCTTTCTTT
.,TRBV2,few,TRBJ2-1,CASSEMQGRNEQFF,TGTGCCAGCAGTGAAATGCAGGGTCGCAATGAGCAGTTCTTC
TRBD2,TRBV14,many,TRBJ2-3,CASSPTSASTDTQYF,TGTGCCAGCAGCCCGACTAGCGCTAGCACAGATACGCAGTATTTT
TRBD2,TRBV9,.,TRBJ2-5,CASSLGLAGGKETQYF,TGTGCCAGCAGCTTAGGACTAGCGGGGGGAAAAGAGACCCAGTACTTC
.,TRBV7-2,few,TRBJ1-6,CASSTEGARSPLHF,TGTGCCAGCAGCACTGAAGGGGCTCGTTCACCCCTCCACTTT
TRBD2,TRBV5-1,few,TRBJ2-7,CASSLASTAGTNEQYF,TGCGCCAGCAGTCTTGCATCGACAGCTGGGACTAACGAGCAGTACTTC
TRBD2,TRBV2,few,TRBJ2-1,CASSPTSGRYNEQFF,TGTGCCAGCAGTCCGACTAGCGGGCGCTACAATGAGCAGTTCTTC
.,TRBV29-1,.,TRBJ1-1,CSVEPQMTSNTEAFF,TGCAGCGTTGAGCCTCAGATGACTTCGAACACTGAAGCTTTCTTT
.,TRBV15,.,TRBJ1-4,CATSRGQFNEKLFF,TGTGCCACCAGCAGAGGCCAGTTTAATGAAAAACTGTTTTTT
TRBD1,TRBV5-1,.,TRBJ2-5,CASSLGTGLYQETQYF,TGCGCCAGCAGCTTGGGGACAGGCCTGTACCAAGAGACCCAGTACTTC
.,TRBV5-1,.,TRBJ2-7,CASSSNGQVYEQYF,TGCGCCAGCAGCTCTAACGGCCAGGTCTACGAGCAGTACTTC
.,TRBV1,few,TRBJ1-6,CTSSQESPLHF,TGCACCAGCAGCCAAGAATCACCCCTCCACTTT
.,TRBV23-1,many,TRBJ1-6,CASSRGSPLHF,TGCGCCAGCAGTAGAGGATCACCCCTCCACTTT
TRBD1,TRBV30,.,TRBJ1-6,CAWNLHRGSNNSPLHF,TGTGCCTGGAACCTTCACAGGGGGAGTAATAATTCACCCCTCCACTTT
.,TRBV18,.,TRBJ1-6,CASSLDRGSPLHF,TGTGCCAGCTCACTGGACAGAGGGTCACCCCTCCACTTT
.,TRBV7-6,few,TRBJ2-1,CASSLSYNEQFF,TGTGCCAGCAGCTTGAGTTACAATGAGCAGTTCTTC
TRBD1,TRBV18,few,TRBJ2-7,CAGSPETGMYEQYF,TGTGCCGGGTCCCCTGAGACAGGGATGTACGAGCAGTACTTC